Only a few counts were recorded for the clone carrying this TCR beta chain. Its antigen remains unknown. Using immunoSEQ multiplex PCR, the repertoire was profiled, and TCRdb retains in-frame clones only, with some absent. The profile shows fewer than 100,000 clones, 94% of them singletons. The sample is drawn from a study of siplizumab effects on memory and regulatory T cells. Study-wide results and limits: For siplizumab cultures, the suppressive function of their proliferating Tregs was not confirmed. There appeared to be greater diversity in naive T cells than in memory cells, and naive T cells seemed major contributors to the alloresponse. Only a minority of proliferating CD4+ or CD8+ clones had an assignable naive or memory phenotype, with roughly 80-95% lacking one.

This sequence was found in a human donor in good health. The specimen was non-Treg CD4+ T cells sorted from blood.

This CDR3 is CASSPLGTGPNTEAFF. For the CDR3, the DNA is TGTGCCAGCTCACCGCTAGGGACAGGGCCGAACACTGAAGCTTTCTTT. This sequence joins TRBV18 and TRBJ1-1, with 9 nucleotides matching TRBD1. CDR3 length: 16 residues. CDR1 and CDR2 (germline): KGHSH, LQKENI. V trimming: 3 bases; J trimming: 1 base; junction bases outside the gene matches: 6. Together with reference TRBV18 and TRBJ1-1, the CDR3 gives the full variable domain: NAGVMQNPRHLVRRRGQEARLRCSPMKGHSHVYWYRQLPEEGLKFMVYLQKENIIDESGMPKERFSAEFPKEGPSILRIQQVVRGDSAAYFCASSPLGTGPNTEAFFGQGTRLTVV.